Reported below is one TCR beta chain. This record belongs to a study of blood T cell repertoires in COVID-19. Study details: Italy, Spain and the United States were the sources of the convalescent and acute COVID-19 samples. Nucleic acid was either cDNA or gDNA, and it came from T cells, B-cell-depleted T cells, or PBMCs.

In the source study's methods: Amplification of reference gene primers was used by the study to estimate nucleated cell counts. Profiled with immunoSEQ multiplex PCR; TCRdb holds only in-frame clones, not every one. The V and J calls and clone size were taken over from that table, and D and trimming were inferred from the DNA. The table has about 150,000 clones, roughly 84% seen once. Germline lookup yields CDR1 LNHDA and CDR2 SQIVND (reference sequence). The CDR3 contains 14 residues. The V segment lost 3 bases and the J segment 4 bases; nucleotides outside the gene matches: 5. The receptor was isolated from a woman aged 45-65 years with acute or convalescent COVID-19. This chain links TRBV19 with TRBJ2-7; 8 bases agree with TRBD1. Sequencing was done on a sample of peripheral blood. CDR3 amino acids: CASSIGQGAYEQYF. CDR3 nucleotides: TGTGCCAGTAGTATCGGGCAGGGGGCTTACGAGCAGTACTTC.